This TCR beta chain is drawn from a study of OX40 agonist ivuxolimab in advanced cancers. The study in broad terms: The costimulatory receptor OX40 (CD134) was targeted by ivuxolimab, a fully human IgG2 agonistic monoclonal antibody. Intravenous ivuxolimab was administered to patients every 2 weeks at six dose levels: 0.01, 0.1, 0.3, 1.5, 3 and 10 mg/kg. Of the approximately 53 patients in dose escalation, approximately 20 had hepatocellular carcinoma, around 15 had melanoma, 9 had renal cell carcinoma and 9 had head and neck cancer. In the dose-escalation cohort, roughly 82% of patients were male, and the mean age was roughly 60 years with a range of roughly 20 to 80. Patients were allowed to have had prior anti-PD-1, anti-PD-L1 or anti-CTLA-4 therapy, and roughly two fifths of the dose-escalation patients had been treated with checkpoint inhibitors. Partial responses were achieved by three dose-escalation patients, of whom one had hepatocellular carcinoma and two had cutaneous melanoma. The purpose of peripheral TCRbeta sequencing was to test whether ivuxolimab changed TCR sequence diversity and led to clonal T-cell expansion. The paper describes the monotherapy dose-escalation part (N of about 55 patients) of the phase I trial of ivuxolimab. Broader findings and caveats from the paper: On average, CD8+ T cells showed more expanded clones than CD4+ T cells after ivuxolimab. In the 0.1-3.0 mg/kg groups, partial responders had among the lowest normalized peripheral clonal expansion, particularly in CD8+ T cells. Which antigens the clonally expanded peripheral T cells were specific for was not determined. Clonal expansion of both CD4+ and CD8+ blood T cells was observed from baseline to week 6 at doses 0.1 to 3.0 mg/kg. Low levels of normalized T-cell clonal expansion were also seen in some patients who did not respond.

Genomic DNA was extracted from sorted cells for sequencing of the TCRbeta CDR3 region. The immunoSEQ Assay was used for sequencing of TCRbeta CDR3 regions. What TCRdb holds here is the immuneACCESS table cut down to in-frame rearrangements. Part of the clones is not present; checked against another copy, under half of the missing clones reflect an unresolved V gene, and the others are unexplained. A total of around 19,000 clones appear in this sample, approximately 69% of them only once. Around 26% of the sample goes to the ten largest clones. This clone was observed a single time. It lacks a known antigen. No per-base quality is available; no much larger clone lies one base away. At the DNA level, this CDR3 is encoded by other sequences in the same sample as well. The junction shows trimming of 9 bases on V and 8 bases on J, and the gene matches do not reach 10 bases of it. CDR1 and CDR2 were assigned from the germline V gene as SGHDN and FVKESK. The CDR3, from cysteine to phenylalanine, totals 13 residues. Just CDR3 DNA is preserved here, 39 bases in frame from base 1.

The trial excluded patients who had a history of autoimmune disease or were on systemic immunosuppression. Peripheral blood for TCR sequencing was drawn from every dose cohort at baseline, at cycle 4 day 1 and at cycle 7 day 1. The samples were drawn from a first-in-human, open-label, multicenter phase I dose-escalation trial of ivuxolimab. Adults with locally advanced or metastatic melanoma, renal cell, hepatocellular, or head and neck squamous cell carcinoma were enrolled in the trial. CD4+ and CD8+ T cells were sorted separately from peripheral blood before TCR sequencing. The chain uses TRBV14 and TRBJ2-1, with 7 bases aligning to TRBD2. The starting material was CD4+ or CD8+ T cells sorted from blood, obtained in a trial of the OX40 agonist ivuxolimab. This clonotype was obtained from an adult with an advanced solid tumor such as melanoma, head and neck, liver or kidney cancer. The CDR3 reads as follows: CASSISAGDEQFF. The bases read TGTGCCAGTAGCATCAGCGCGGGGGATGAGCAGTTCTTC.